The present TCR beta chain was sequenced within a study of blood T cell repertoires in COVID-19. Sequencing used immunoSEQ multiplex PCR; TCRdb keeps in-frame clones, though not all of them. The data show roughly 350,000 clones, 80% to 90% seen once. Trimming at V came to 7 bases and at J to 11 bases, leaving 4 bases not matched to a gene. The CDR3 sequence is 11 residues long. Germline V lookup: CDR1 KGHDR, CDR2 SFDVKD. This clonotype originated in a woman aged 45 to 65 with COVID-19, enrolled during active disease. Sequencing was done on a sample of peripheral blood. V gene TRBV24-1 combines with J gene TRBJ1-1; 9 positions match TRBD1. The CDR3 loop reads CATRDRGAAFF. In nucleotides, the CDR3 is TGTGCCACCAGGGACAGGGGAGCGGCTTTCTTT.